This TCR beta chain was retrieved from a study of CD8 T cells in ankylosing spondylitis. Germline loops: CDR1 SGHTA, CDR2 FQGTGA. With 0 bases removed from V and 1 base from J, the gap between germline ends came to 13 bases. CDR3 size: 17 residues. This clonotype has at least ten counts. TCRdb redid the calling of the 5' RACE reads with MiXCR, one entry per CDR3 protein. The sample has around 140,000 distinct CDR3 sequences, about 10% seen once. This sequence joins TRBV7-3 and TRBJ2-1, with D possibly TRBD2 on 6 matching bases. Sequencing used blood, either unsorted or a sorted T cell fraction (not recorded which). This TCR derives from a female donor with ankylosing spondylitis or in good health (not recorded which). The CDR3 bases are TGTGCCAGCAGCTTAACGGGCGGGGCCGGGTCCTACAATGAGCAGTTCTTC. This codes for CASSLTGGAGSYNEQFF.